This TCR beta chain stems from a study of cytomegalovirus exposure and HLA in healthy donors. Both 60 Vbeta primers and 13 Jbeta primers went into the PCR. Profiled with immunoSEQ multiplex PCR; TCRdb holds only in-frame clones, not every one. The data contain approximately 150,000 clones, about two thirds of them singletons. The V segment lost 6 bases and the J segment 3 bases; nucleotides outside the gene matches: 6. The CDR3 loop spans 15 amino acids. CDR1 and CDR2 (germline): PRHDT, FYEKMQ (reference sequence). This TCR was sampled from a woman in her late teens or twenties in good health and CMV-seropositive. This chain links TRBV13 with TRBJ2-1; 9 nucleotides line up with TRBD2. Sequencing was done on a sample of PBMCs. The CDR3 loop is CASSYSGRDYNEQFF. The CDR3 DNA reads as TGTGCCAGCAGTTATAGCGGGAGAGACTACAATGAGCAGTTCTTC.